The 29 T cell receptor beta chains reported below all come from one sample, sequenced in a study of shared clonotypes between healthy human individuals. Clones were read by immunoSEQ multiplex PCR, and TCRdb kept only the in-frame ones, dropping some. The sample shows 450,000 to 550,000 clones, less than 85% of them seen only once. Sequenced input: PBMCs. The receptors here all came from a woman between 35 and 50 years old in good health. Some clones in this sample may be carry-over from other donors' samples.

The chain joins TRBV5-4 to TRBJ1-1, with 8 bases lining up with TRBD1. V was clipped by 6 bases and J by 0 bases; unmatched bases: 7. This CDR3 has 15 residues. Germline V gene data show CDR1 as SGHNT and CDR2 as YYREEE (reference sequence). CDR3 coding DNA: TGTGCCAGCAAGTCTCCAGGGGGCATGAACACTGAAGCTTTCTTT. Its translation: CASKSPGGMNTEAFF.

The rearrangement uses TRBV7-2 and TRBJ2-7; tentative D call: TRBD2 (6 bases). Germline V gene lookup returns CDR1 SGHTA and CDR2 FQGNSA. The CDR3 length is 15 residues. Trimming stripped 0 bases from V and 5 bases from J, with 14 bases between. In DNA form, the CDR3 reads TGTGCCAGCAGCTTAGCCACCGGGACTCATCACGAGCAGTACTTC. Protein sequence: CASSLATGTHHEQYF.

The chain carries TRBV11-3 and TRBJ2-5; a weak D match, TRBD1 (5 bases). The CDR3 runs 15 residues. V lost 4 bases to trimming and J lost 3 bases, with 15 bases between them. From germline, CDR1 is SGHNT and CDR2 YENEEA. CDR3 region: CASSSRAGSEETQYF. CDR3 nucleotides: TGTGCCAGCAGCTCCCGTGCAGGGTCGGAAGAGACCCAGTACTTC.

The chain combines TRBV7-8 with TRBJ2-2; D is undetermined. Germline V gene sequence: CDR1 SGHVS, CDR2 FQNEAQ. This CDR3 is built from 15 residues. Trimming stripped 5 bases from V and 2 bases from J, with 12 bases between. In DNA form, the CDR3 reads TGTGCCAGCAGCCCCGCTCGGGTAAACACCGGGGAGCTGTTTTTT. It encodes CASSPARVNTGELFF. The whole variable domain, remainder taken from reference TRBV7-8 and TRBJ2-2, is GAGVSQSPRYKVAKRGQDVALRCDPISGHVSLFWYQQALGQGPEFLTYFQNEAQLDKSGLPSDRFFAERPEGSVSTLKIQRTQQEDSAVYLCASSPARVNTGELFFGEGSRLTVL.

Only a few counts were recorded for this clone. This chain connects TRBV6-1 to TRBJ1-2, with D perhaps TRBD1 (6 bases). This CDR3 spans 12 amino acids. Germline V gene lookup returns CDR1 MNHNS and CDR2 SASEGT. The V and J ends lost 2 bases and 9 bases respectively, with 10 bases between them. The CDR3 region is CASSEWGASYTF. In DNA form, the CDR3 reads TGTGCCAGCAGTGAATGGGGGGCCAGCTACACCTTC.

The V and J genes are TRBV30 and TRBJ2-1, with 7 bases fitting TRBD2. The junction had 11 bases not matched to a gene; V was cut back by 3 bases and J by 6 bases. Looked up from germline, CDR1 is GTSNPN and CDR2 is SVGIG (reference sequence). The CDR3 is 15 amino acids. The CDR3 loop is CAWSHGGRTINEQFF. CDR3 bases: TGTGCCTGGAGCCACGGGGGGAGGACAATCAATGAGCAGTTCTTC.

The V gene is TRBV2, the J gene TRBJ2-7, with 15 nucleotides matching TRBD2. V gave up 8 bases and J gave up 4 bases; unmatched junction bases: 0. Germline V gene sequence: CDR1 SNHLY, CDR2 FYNNEI. The CDR3 is 13 amino acids. CDR3 protein: CASGTSGRYEQYF. The CDR3 nucleotides read TGTGCCAGCGGGACTAGCGGGAGGTACGAGCAGTACTTC.

This sequence joins TRBV11-2 and TRBJ2-3, with TRBD2 identical over 12 bases. Trimming removed 1 base from V and 2 bases from J; junction bases left unmatched: 4. This CDR3 has 17 amino acids. Germline assignment: CDR1 SGHAT and CDR2 FQNNGV. CDR3 amino acids: CASSLVRLAGVTDTQYF. CDR3 nucleotide sequence: TGTGCCAGCAGCTTAGTGAGACTAGCGGGAGTCACAGATACGCAGTATTTT.

J is TRBJ2-3 and V is TRBV27; D is ambiguous. CDR1 is MNHEY and CDR2 is SMNVEV in the germline V gene (reference sequence). The CDR3 covers 15 residues. The ends were cut back, 10 bases at V and 3 bases at J, with 20 bases in the middle. Here the CDR3 DNA reads TGTGCCACCACGGCCGGAGACGTGCGGACAGATACGCAGTATTTT. Translated, it gives CATTAGDVRTDTQYF.

The gene calls are TRBV7-8 and TRBJ2-2; unclear D gene. The CDR3 consists of 16 residues. Germline CDR1 reads SGHVS; CDR2 reads FQNEAQ. Trimming stripped 4 bases from V and 6 bases from J, with 18 bases between. CDR3 nucleotide sequence: TGTGCCAGCAGCTCAACGGGCTGGGTAGCTTCCGGGGAGCTGTTTTTT. Translating it yields CASSSTGWVASGELFF.

V gene TRBV5-5 combines with J gene TRBJ1-5; D unclear. Deletions cut 2 bases from V and 5 bases from J, with 11 bases between. The CDR3 consists of 14 residues. Per germline, CDR1 SGHKS and CDR2 YYEKEE (reference sequence). CDR3 in amino acids: CASSLEIAYQPQHF. The CDR3 bases are TGTGCCAGCAGCTTAGAGATCGCCTATCAGCCCCAGCATTTT. Full variable domain (missing parts from reference TRBV5-5 and TRBJ1-5): DAGVTQSPTHLIKTRGQQVTLRCSPISGHKSVSWYQQVLGQGPQFIFQYYEKEERGRGNFPDRFSARQFPNYSSELNVNALLLGDSALYLCASSLEIAYQPQHFGDGTRLSIL.

This clone has a single count. The rearrangement uses TRBV4-1 and TRBJ2-3; 8 bases are a match to TRBD1. The CDR3 is 14 amino acids. V shed 4 bases and J 5 bases; nucleotides not matched to a gene: 5. Looked up from germline, CDR1 is MGHRA and CDR2 is YSYEKL. CDR3 sequence (DNA): TGCGCCAGCAGCCTAGGAGGACAGGGAGATACGCAGTATTTT. It is translated as CASSLGGQGDTQYF.

The chain couples TRBV7-2 to TRBJ2-7, with unresolved D. This CDR3 is 14 amino acids long. V was clipped by 1 base and J by 3 bases, with 10 bases between them. Germline values: CDR1 SGHTA, CDR2 FQGNSA. In nucleotides, the CDR3 is TGTGCCAGCAGCTTAGGAGGCGGAATCTACGAGCAGTACTTC. This codes for CASSLGGGIYEQYF.

Regarding this clone: Other DNA sequences of this sample code for an identical CDR3. The V gene is TRBV7-3, the J gene TRBJ2-3; 7 bases agree with TRBD2. The V and J ends lost 2 bases and 2 bases, in that order; junction bases with no gene match: 7. The CDR3 totals 16 residues. Germline V lookup: CDR1 SGHTA, CDR2 FQGTGA. The CDR3 nucleotides are TGTGCCAGCAGCTTAGGCCTAGCGGAGATCACAGATACGCAGTATTTT. Protein sequence: CASSLGLAEITDTQYF.

The chain combines TRBV23-1 with TRBJ1-3; D not certain. TRBV23-1 is marked as an open reading frame, function uncertain. This CDR3 contains 16 residues. Trimming pared 8 bases from V and 7 bases from J, leaving 24 bases between. CDR3 in DNA: TGCGCCAGCCCAAAGACTGATTACAATTTGTGGAACACCATATATTTT. It specifies CASPKTDYNLWNTIYF.

The CDR3 loop is CASSRLAGETDTQYF. For the CDR3, the DNA is TGTGCCAGCAGCCGACTAGCGGGAGAAACAGATACGCAGTATTTT. The V gene is TRBV5-4, the J gene TRBJ2-3, with 12 positions matching TRBD2. V shed 4 bases and J 3 bases; nucleotides not matched to a gene: 3. This CDR3 is built from 15 residues. Germline lookup yields CDR1 SGHNT and CDR2 YYREEE (reference sequence).

J is TRBJ1-4 and V is TRBV7-2; no firm D call. Germline-derived CDR1 and CDR2 are SGHTA and FQGNSA. The V end lost 4 bases, the J end lost 6 bases, and 12 bases lay between the germline ends. The CDR3 has 14 amino acids. The CDR3 DNA reads as TGTGCCAGCAGCTCGACGGTTTTCGATGAAAAACTGTTTTTT. This encodes CASSSTVFDEKLFF.

This clone was picked up one time. The chain has TRBV5-1 and TRBJ2-5; no firm D call. Between the trimmed V and J ends, which lost 3 bases and 3 bases, there was a span of 9 bases. Germline values: CDR1 SGHRS, CDR2 YFSETQ. This CDR3 is 13 amino acids long. CDR3 residues: CASSWAAEETQYF. CDR3 sequence (DNA): TGCGCCAGCAGCTGGGCTGCTGAAGAGACCCAGTACTTC.

This clone occurred a few times. This chain links TRBV2 with TRBJ2-7; 8 bases are a match to TRBD1. The CDR3 spans 12 residues. V lost 6 bases, J lost 7 bases, and 5 bases stayed unmatched. CDR1 SNHLY and CDR2 FYNNEI come from the germline V gene. The CDR3 sequence: CASSADRGEQYF. Here the CDR3 DNA reads TGTGCCAGCAGCGCTGACAGGGGTGAGCAGTACTTC.

This sequence joins TRBV28 and TRBJ2-7; perhaps TRBD1 as D (6 bases). The V and J ends lost 6 bases and 3 bases respectively, with 9 bases between them. This CDR3 spans 12 amino acids. CDR1 MDHEN and CDR2 SYDVKM come from the germline V gene. The DNA of the CDR3 is TGTGCCAGCAGGTCACAGGGCTACGAGCAGTACTTC. It encodes CASRSQGYEQYF.

The CDR3 reads CASSLVAGGKDEQYF. DNA for the CDR3: TGTGCCAGCAGCTTAGTTGCGGGGGGGAAGGACGAGCAGTACTTC. This rearrangement joins TRBV7-6 to TRBJ2-7, with 9 bases fitting TRBD2. CDR3 length equals 15 residues. CDR1 is SGHVS and CDR2 is FNYEAQ in the germline V gene. J gave up 5 bases and V 1 base, and 6 bases lay outside the gene matches.

The rearrangement links TRBV2 to TRBJ2-2, with 7 bases aligning to TRBD2. Germline lookup yields CDR1 SNHLY and CDR2 FYNNEI. The CDR3 is made up of 12 amino acids. V lost 8 bases to trimming and J lost 5 bases; unmatched junction nucleotides: 2. CDR3 sequence reads: CASGGETGELFF. The DNA of the CDR3 is TGTGCCAGCGGGGGGGAGACCGGGGAGCTGTTTTTT.

The rearrangement links TRBV6-5 to TRBJ2-1; 12 bases agree with TRBD2. The CDR3 sequence is 14 residues long. The V gene's germline CDR1 is MNHEY and CDR2 SVGAGI. V dropped 7 bases and J dropped 7; count of bases not matched to a gene: 5. The CDR3 here is CASTRGLAGNEQFF. The CDR3 DNA follows: TGTGCCAGCACCAGAGGACTAGCGGGGAATGAGCAGTTCTTC.

The chain recombines TRBV4-1 with TRBJ2-7, with D unclear. The CDR3 totals 15 residues. The ends were cut back, 0 bases at V and 0 bases at J, with 9 bases in the middle. The V gene's germline CDR1 is MGHRA and CDR2 YSYEKL. The CDR3 reads CASSQDPPASYEQYF. CDR3 DNA sequence: TGCGCCAGCAGCCAAGATCCCCCTGCCTCCTACGAGCAGTACTTC.

The rearrangement uses TRBV12-2 and TRBJ1-4; TRBD1, the table's D call, lacks a check against the DNA. TRBV12-2 has pseudogene status. This CDR3 has 15 residues. The CDR3 is CASRQGGTTNEKLFF. The DNA of the CDR3 is TGTGCAAGTCGACAGGGTGGAACCACTAATGAAAAACTGTTTTTT.

The chain recombines TRBV23-1 with TRBJ1-5; TRBD1 matches at 7 bases. TRBV23-1 belongs to the ORF category, with a function that is uncertain. Germline trimming cut 4 bases from V and 4 bases from J; bases unmatched to any gene: 4. This CDR3 spans 14 amino acids. The chain's CDR3 is CASSLSRGNQPQHF. The CDR3 nucleotides read TGCGCCAGCAGTCTTTCCAGGGGGAATCAGCCCCAGCATTTT.

V and J are TRBV28 and TRBJ1-4; D is perhaps TRBD1 (5 bases). Germline V gene data show CDR1 as MDHEN and CDR2 as SYDVKM. The CDR3 is made up of 14 amino acids. V lost 4 bases, J lost 5 bases, and 11 bases lay in between. The CDR3 DNA reads TGTGCCAGCAGTTCCGGGACTCTAAATGAAAAACTGTTTTTT. Its protein product is CASSSGTLNEKLFF.

This chain uses TRBV7-3 with TRBJ2-7; D is uncertain. Trimming pared 5 bases from V and 5 bases from J, leaving 10 bases between. From germline, CDR1 is SGHTA and CDR2 FQGTGA. The CDR3 totals 12 residues. CDR3 bases: TGTGCCAGCAGCCCTTCGATCCACGAGCAGTACTTC. Translation: CASSPSIHEQYF.

Written as DNA, the CDR3 is TGTGCCAGCAGGCGAGAGACAGGGGGCGTCCGTGGCTACACCTTC. It translates to CASRRETGGVRGYTF. The V call is TRBV7-2, the J call TRBJ1-2; 10 positions match TRBD1. The CDR3 sequence is 15 residues long. The V and J ends lost 6 bases and 7 bases, in that order; junction bases with no gene match: 11. Germline CDR1 and CDR2: SGHTA and FQGNSA.